These T cell receptor beta chains were read from a single sample in a study of cytomegalovirus exposure and HLA in healthy donors. Clones were sequenced by immunoSEQ multiplex PCR, and TCRdb holds only the in-frame ones, with some missing. The data show around 200,000 clones, with approximately 78% seen just once and roughly 2.5% held by the top ten. The sequencing sample was made of PBMCs. The receptor set was obtained from a woman in her 40s in good health and CMV-seronegative. Each CDR3 is given with its conserved first and last residue. The D gene is left open where the match is weak. Size tells how often a clone was seen (once, few, many) or the class of an expanded clone, and some rows leave it out.

clone_size,cdr3_length,j_call,v_call,d_call,cdr3_nt,cdr3_aa
few,14,TRBJ1-1,TRBV7-9,NA,TGTGCCAGCAGCACCGGGACATCGAACACTGAAGCTTTCTTT,CASSTGTSNTEAFF
NA,17,TRBJ2-5,TRBV16,TRBD1,TGTGCCAGCAGCCCCGACCGACAAGGACAGGTGATCGCGACCCAGTACTTC,CASSPDRQGQVIATQYF
few,14,TRBJ2-7,TRBV27,NA,TGTGCCAGCAGTCCCCGGGGTTTCGGCTACGAGCAGTACTTC,CASSPRGFGYEQYF
NA,15,TRBJ2-1,TRBV6-1,TRBD2,TGTGCCAGCAGGGGGAGGACTAGCGGGAGTAGTGAGCAGTTCTTC,CASRGRTSGSSEQFF
NA,11,TRBJ2-7,TRBV20-1,NA,TGCAGTGCTCCATCAAACTACGAGCAGTACTTC,CSAPSNYEQYF
NA,17,TRBJ1-5,TRBV18,NA,TGTGCCAGCTCACCATCAAAACAGGCCGAAGGCAATCAGCCCCAGCATTTT,CASSPSKQAEGNQPQHF
NA,14,TRBJ1-5,TRBV10-3,NA,TGTGCCATCAGTGATGGACATAGCAATCAGCCCCAGCATTTT,CAISDGHSNQPQHF
NA,15,TRBJ2-5,TRBV7-2,TRBD2,TGTGCCAGCAGCTCCCGGGTTAGCGGGATGGAGACCCAGTACTTC,CASSSRVSGMETQYF
NA,15,TRBJ1-6,TRBV25-1,TRBD1,TGTGCCAGCAGTGATCTACAGGGGGATAATTCACCCCTCCACTTT,CASSDLQGDNSPLHF
few,13,TRBJ1-1,TRBV6-5,NA,TGTGCCAGCTGGGTACGCGGGATCACTGAAGCTTTCTTT,CASWVRGITEAFF
NA,15,TRBJ1-4,TRBV4-1,NA,TGCGCCAGCAGCTCATGGCAGGGGTCTAATGAAAAACTGTTTTTT,CASSSWQGSNEKLFF
NA,12,TRBJ1-5,TRBV28,NA,TGTGCCAGCGGGCTATTTAATCAGCCCCAGCATTTT,CASGLFNQPQHF
once,16,TRBJ1-5,TRBV23-1,TRBD1,TGCGCCAGCAGAACGATAGGGGGCATATTCAATCAGCCCCAGCATTTT,CASRTIGGIFNQPQHF
NA,15,TRBJ2-7,TRBV5-1,TRBD1,TGCGCCAGCAGCTTGGCCACAGGGGGTTCCTACGAGCAGTACTTC,CASSLATGGSYEQYF
NA,18,TRBJ2-1,TRBV5-1,TRBD2,TGCGCCAGCAGCTTGGTTTGGCCAGGACTAGCGGGGTACAATGAGCAGTTCTTC,CASSLVWPGLAGYNEQFF
NA,19,TRBJ2-2,TRBV4-2,TRBD2,TGTGCCAGCAGCCAAAGGACTAGCGGGAGGGCCGTGGGCACCGGGGAGCTGTTTTTT,CASSQRTSGRAVGTGELFF
NA,13,TRBJ2-7,TRBV7-9,NA,TGTGCCAGCAGCCATGACAGCTCCTACGAGCAGTACTTC,CASSHDSSYEQYF
once,15,TRBJ2-3,TRBV10-3,NA,TGTGCCATCAGTGATATGACAGCAAGCACAGATACGCAGTATTTT,CAISDMTASTDTQYF
NA,16,TRBJ2-1,TRBV2,TRBD2,TGTGCCAGCAGGGCCCGGGGTAGCGGGGTCAACAATGAGCAGTTCTTC,CASRARGSGVNNEQFF
NA,16,TRBJ1-4,TRBV15,TRBD1,TGTGCCACCAGCCCTCGACAGGGGGCGGAGAGTGAAAAACTGTTTTTT,CATSPRQGAESEKLFF
NA,15,TRBJ1-5,TRBV19,TRBD1,TGTGCCAGTAGTATTGGGGACAGGGGAAATCAGCCCCAGCATTTT,CASSIGDRGNQPQHF
NA,18,TRBJ2-5,TRBV5-1,TRBD2,TGCGCCAGCAGCTTGGTAATAGCGGGAGGGCGTCGGCAAGAGACCCAGTACTTC,CASSLVIAGGRRQETQYF
few,15,TRBJ2-2,TRBV6-1,NA,TGTGCCAGCAGTGACAGTCCAGAGAACACCGGGGAGCTGTTTTTT,CASSDSPENTGELFF
NA,16,TRBJ2-3,TRBV28,TRBD2,TGTGCCAGCAGTTCCATCCTAGCGGGAAGCACAGATACGCAGTATTTT,CASSSILAGSTDTQYF
few,13,TRBJ1-2,TRBV10-3,TRBD1,TGTGCCATCAGTGCCGGACAGGGAGGGAGCTACACCTTC,CAISAGQGGSYTF
NA,13,TRBJ1-1,TRBV30,TRBD1,TGTGCCTGGAGTATCACAGGGGGCACTGAAGCTTTCTTT,CAWSITGGTEAFF
NA,16,TRBJ2-7,TRBV6-5,NA,TGTGCCAGCAGTTACTCGAGGGACACATACTCGTACGAGCAGTACTTC,CASSYSRDTYSYEQYF
NA,15,TRBJ2-1,TRBV9,NA,TGTGCCAGCAGCGTAGTGGCGGGACTTTGGAATGAGCAGTTCTTC,CASSVVAGLWNEQFF
NA,16,TRBJ1-2,TRBV27,NA,TGTGCCAGCAGTGGGGCAGAAGCGGGGCAAAACTATGGCTACACCTTC,CASSGAEAGQNYGYTF
NA,13,TRBJ1-1,TRBV6-1,NA,TGTGCCAGCAGCAACACAAAGAACACTGAAGCTTTCTTT,CASSNTKNTEAFF
NA,16,TRBJ1-2,TRBV4-1,TRBD1,TGCGCCAGCAGCCAGACTCCTGGACAGGACGAATATGGCTACACCTTC,CASSQTPGQDEYGYTF
NA,14,TRBJ2-5,TRBV14,NA,TGTGCCAGCAGCCAACTATTGGGCGGGGAGACCCAGTACTTC,CASSQLLGGETQYF
NA,12,TRBJ1-1,TRBV5-3,TRBD1,TGTGCCAGAAGCTCGGACCCGGGACAGCCGATCTTT,CARSSDPGQPIF
few,14,TRBJ2-7,TRBV2,NA,TGTGCCAGCAGAGAGGGGGGGGGAGGTTACGAGCAGTACTTC,CASREGGGGYEQYF
NA,16,TRBJ2-1,TRBV11-2,NA,TGTGCCAGCAGCTCCTTCAGGGGGAGGAACTACAATGAGCAGTTCTTC,CASSSFRGRNYNEQFF
NA,14,TRBJ2-7,TRBV10-3,TRBD1,TGTGCCATCAGTGAGGACAGGGGGCCCTACGAGCAGTACTTC,CAISEDRGPYEQYF
few,15,TRBJ2-3,TRBV2,TRBD2,TGTGCCAGCTCGCAACTAGCGGCTAGCACAGATACGCAGTATTTT,CASSQLAASTDTQYF
NA,15,TRBJ2-7,TRBV5-1,TRBD2,TGCGCCAGCAGCTTGGGAACTAGCGCAGGCTACGAGCAGTACTTC,CASSLGTSAGYEQYF
NA,15,TRBJ2-5,TRBV9,TRBD2,TGTGCCAGCAGCGGGCTAGCGGAGGGAGAAGAGACCCAGTACTTC,CASSGLAEGEETQYF
few,18,TRBJ2-2,TRBV9,TRBD1,TGTGCCAGCAGCGTACAGGACCAGACAGGGGGCAACACCGGGGAGCTGTTTTTT,CASSVQDQTGGNTGELFF
NA,14,TRBJ1-1,TRBV7-9,NA,TGTGCCAGCAGCCTCACAGGGAATCCCACTGAAGCTTTCTTT,CASSLTGNPTEAFF
NA,16,TRBJ1-5,TRBV7-2,TRBD1,TGTGCCAGCAGCCCCTCTGGACAGGGGAGCAATCAGCCCCAGCATTTT,CASSPSGQGSNQPQHF
NA,15,TRBJ2-6,TRBV4-1,NA,TGCGCCAGCAGCCAAGGGGGGCAGGGGGCCAACGTCCTGACTTTC,CASSQGGQGANVLTF
NA,11,TRBJ2-1,TRBV20-1,NA,TGCAGTGCTAGTGAGCGGCGTGAGCAGTTCTTC,CSASERREQFF
NA,15,TRBJ2-7,TRBV29-1,TRBD2,TGCAGCGTTGGACCTCTTGAGCGGGGGTTCGAGGAGCAGTACTTC,CSVGPLERGFEEQYF
NA,17,TRBJ2-7,TRBV2,TRBD2,TGTGCCAGCAGTGCGAAGACTAGCGCCCCATCCCATTACGAGCAGTACTTC,CASSAKTSAPSHYEQYF
once,13,TRBJ1-4,TRBV5-1,NA,TGCGCCAGCGGCCAGGGAACTAATGAAAAACTGTTTTTT,CASGQGTNEKLFF
NA,14,TRBJ1-1,TRBV6-6,TRBD1,TGTGCCAGCGCAACAGGGGGGACGAACACTGAAGCTTTCTTT,CASATGGTNTEAFF
NA,13,TRBJ2-3,TRBV7-9,NA,TGTGCCAGCAGCTTATATCGGGAAGATACGCAGTATTTT,CASSLYREDTQYF
NA,16,TRBJ2-3,TRBV5-1,TRBD2,TGCGCCAGCAGCTGGGAGGGAGTCGGAGGGGCAGATACGCAGTATTTT,CASSWEGVGGADTQYF
NA,18,TRBJ2-7,TRBV6-1,NA,TGTGCCAGCAGTGAAGCGCTTCCCCTAGCCCTGCCCTCCTACGAGCAGTACTTC,CASSEALPLALPSYEQYF
NA,17,TRBJ2-2,TRBV5-1,NA,TGCGCCAGCAGCACATACACAGGGTCCCAACCGTACCTCAGCTGGTTTTTT,CASSTYTGSQPYLSWFF
once,14,TRBJ1-2,TRBV27,NA,TGTGCCAGCAGTTTTGGTCCGCTAAACTATGGCTACACCTTC,CASSFGPLNYGYTF
NA,13,TRBJ2-7,TRBV30,TRBD1,TGTGCCTGGAGCCGACAGGGGGGCTACGAGCAGTACTTC,CAWSRQGGYEQYF